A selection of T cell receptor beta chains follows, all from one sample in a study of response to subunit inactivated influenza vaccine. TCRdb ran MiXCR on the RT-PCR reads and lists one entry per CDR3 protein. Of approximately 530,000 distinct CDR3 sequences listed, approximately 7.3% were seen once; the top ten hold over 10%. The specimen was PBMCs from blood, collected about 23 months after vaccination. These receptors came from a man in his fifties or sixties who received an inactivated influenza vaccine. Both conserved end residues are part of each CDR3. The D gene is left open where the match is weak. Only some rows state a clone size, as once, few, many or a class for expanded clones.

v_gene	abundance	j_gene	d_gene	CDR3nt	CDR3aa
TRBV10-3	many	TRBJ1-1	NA	TGTGCCATCCAGGGAGGCATGAACACTGAAGCTTTCTTT	CAIQGGMNTEAFF
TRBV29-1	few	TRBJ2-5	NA	TGCAGCGCTCCCGAATTGGCGGATCAAGAGACCCAGTACTTC	CSAPELADQETQYF
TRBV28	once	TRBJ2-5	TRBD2	TGTGCCAGCAGTTTCCTAGCGGGAGGGCTGGAGACCCAGTACTTC	CASSFLAGGLETQYF
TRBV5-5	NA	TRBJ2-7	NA	TGTGCCAGCAGCTCCGAACGGGTTTACGAGCAGTACTTC	CASSSERVYEQYF
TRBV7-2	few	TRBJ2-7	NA	TGTGCCAGCAGCTTGGACTCAACACGCCTGGTGGAGCAGTACTTC	CASSLDSTRLVEQYF
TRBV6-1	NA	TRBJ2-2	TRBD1	TGTGCCAGCAGTAAAGAGGGGACAGGGGGCGGCACCGGGGAGCTGTTTTTT	CASSKEGTGGGTGELFF
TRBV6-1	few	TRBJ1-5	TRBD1	TGTGCCAGCAGGGGACAGGGAAGTCAGCCCCAGCATTTC	CASRGQGSQPQHF
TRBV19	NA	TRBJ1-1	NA	TGTGCCAGTAGTATAGCGGGCAGAGGCGCTGAAGCTTTCTTT	CASSIAGRGAEAFF
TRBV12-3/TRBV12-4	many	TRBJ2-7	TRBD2	TGTGCCAGCAGTTCCGGCGGGAGCTCGATCTCCTACGAGCAGTACTTC	CASSSGGSSISYEQYF
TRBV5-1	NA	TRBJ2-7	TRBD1	TGCGCCAGCAGTGATTGGGACAGGACCTACGAGCAGTACTTC	CASSDWDRTYEQYF
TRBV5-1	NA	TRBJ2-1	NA	TGCGCCAGCAGCTCGACTAGTGGGACGTTCTTC	CASSSTSGTFF
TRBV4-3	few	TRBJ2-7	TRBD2	TGCGCCAGCAGCCAAGATAAGGCGGGAGGCAGGTACGAGCAGTACTTC	CASSQDKAGGRYEQYF
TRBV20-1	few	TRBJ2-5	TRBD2	TGCAGTGAAGCCAAGCGGGGGATGGAGACCCAGTACTTC	CSEAKRGMETQYF
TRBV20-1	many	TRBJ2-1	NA	TGCAGTGCTAGAGATAGATGGACTACCTACAATGAGCAGTTCTTC	CSARDRWTTYNEQFF
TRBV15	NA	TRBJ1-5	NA	TGTGCCACCAGCAGAGATTTCGATGTGGGTCAGCCCCAGCATTTT	CATSRDFDVGQPQHF
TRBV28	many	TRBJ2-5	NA	TGTGCCAGCAGTTCTCGGACAGAATCGCAAGAGACCCAGTACTTC	CASSSRTESQETQYF
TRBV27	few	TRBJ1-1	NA	TGTGCCAGCAGTCACGACCCTGGCTCCATGGACACTGAAGCTTTCTTT	CASSHDPGSMDTEAFF
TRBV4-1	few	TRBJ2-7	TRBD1	TGCGCCAGCAGCCCGGGACAGGGGTTTTCCTACGAGCAGTACTTC	CASSPGQGFSYEQYF
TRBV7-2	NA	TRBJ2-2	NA	TGTGCCAGCAGCTTAGAGAGGAGATTCACCGGGGAGCTGTTTTTT	CASSLERRFTGELFF
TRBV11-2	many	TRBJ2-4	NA	TGTGCCAGCACCGATAACAGGGAGGCCAAAAACATTCAGTACTTC	CASTDNREAKNIQYF
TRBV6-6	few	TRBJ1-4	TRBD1	TGTGCCAGCGGCCGAGGACAGGATGAAAAACTGTTTTTT	CASGRGQDEKLFF
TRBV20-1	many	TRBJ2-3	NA	TGCAGTGCTACATCGACCCCACTGACAGATACGCAGTATTTT	CSATSTPLTDTQYF
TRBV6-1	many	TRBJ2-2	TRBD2	TGTGCCAGCCGGGAGGGGTCGGACACCGGGGAGCTGTTTTTT	CASREGSDTGELFF
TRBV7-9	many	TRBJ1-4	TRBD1	TGTGCCAGCAGCCCCCGGGGACAGGGTGATTTGGAAAAACTGTTTTTT	CASSPRGQGDLEKLFF
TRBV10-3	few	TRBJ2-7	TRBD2	TGTGCCATCAGTGACGGGACTAGCGGGGGCTACGAGCAGTACTTC	CAISDGTSGGYEQYF
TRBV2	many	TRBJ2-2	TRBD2	TGTGCCAGCAGTGACCCGGGAGGGCCGATATACACCGGGGAGCTGTTTTTT	CASSDPGGPIYTGELFF
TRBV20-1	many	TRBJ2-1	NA	TGCAGTGCTTTCGGACTCTACAATGAGCAGTTCTTC	CSAFGLYNEQFF
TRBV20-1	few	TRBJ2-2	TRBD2	TGCAGTGCCATCAGCGGGGCCCAGAACACCGGGGAGCTGTTTTTT	CSAISGAQNTGELFF
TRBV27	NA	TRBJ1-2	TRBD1	TGTGCCAGCAGTTTATCGGGCAGGGGGGATGGCTACACCTTC	CASSLSGRGDGYTF
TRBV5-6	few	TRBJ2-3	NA	TGTGCCAGCAGCCGGAAGGCTGGTTCCTATACGCAGTATTTT	CASSRKAGSYTQYF
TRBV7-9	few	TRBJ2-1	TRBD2	TGTGCCAGCAGCCCCCCCCGGACTAGCGACAATGAGCAGTTCTTC	CASSPPRTSDNEQFF
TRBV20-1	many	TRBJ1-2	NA	TGCAGTGCTAGAAGTTCCGACTATGGCTACACCTTC	CSARSSDYGYTF
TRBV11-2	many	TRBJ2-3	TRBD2	TGTGCCAGCAGCCCGGGGACTAGCGGGAGTGGCACAGATACGCAGTATTTT	CASSPGTSGSGTDTQYF
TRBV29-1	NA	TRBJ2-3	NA	TGCAGCGTTAGAGGAGGGTCAGATACGCAGTATTTT	CSVRGGSDTQYF
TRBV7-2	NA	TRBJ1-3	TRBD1	TGTGCCAGCAGCTTCCAGGGGGGGGACACCATATATTTT	CASSFQGGDTIYF
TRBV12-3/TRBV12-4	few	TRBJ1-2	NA	TGTGCCAGCAGTTTAGCGCTTGCAACTAGGGGCTACACCTTC	CASSLALATRGYTF
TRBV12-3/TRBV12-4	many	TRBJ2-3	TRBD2	TGTGCCAGCAGCCGTACTAGCGGGGTCACAGATACGCAGTATTTT	CASSRTSGVTDTQYF